Following are 32 T cell receptor beta chains from one sample sequenced in a study of T cell clonality in common variable immunodeficiency. Generated by immunoSEQ multiplex PCR, the TCRdb table keeps only in-frame clones and is missing some. In total the sample includes 40,000 to 50,000 clones, none of them seen once. No antigen has been assigned to these receptors. General observations from the study: Common variable immunodeficiency TCR beta sequences reportedly had fewer deletions and N-nucleotide insertions.

The sequenced material came from peripheral blood mononuclear cells. Source of these receptors: a human donor with common variable immunodeficiency.

This clone has only a few counts. With the read ending 3 residues before the CDR3 end, the germline J gene is used to fill in that end. This sequence joins TRBV7-2 and TRBJ2-7; TRBD2 is a possible D gene (5 bases). The CDR3 loop spans 15 amino acids. Germline V gene lookup returns CDR1 SGHTA and CDR2 FQGNSA. Trimming removed 6 bases from V and 2 bases from J, with 17 bases in between. The CDR3 protein is CASREGRGWTYEQYF. CDR3 DNA, as far as it was read: TGTGCCAGCAGAGAGGGCCGGGGTTGGACCTACGAG.

In its sample, this clone was seen a few times. The CDR3 extends 3 residues past the end of the read, so its final part is completed from the germline J gene. The gene calls are TRBV19 and TRBJ2-2; TRBD1 might be the D (5 bases). The CDR3 consists of 13 residues. V lost 6 bases and J 5 bases, leaving 10 bases between the germline ends. CDR1 and CDR2 from the germline V gene are LNHDA and SQIVND (reference sequence). CDR3 DNA (partial): TGTGCCAGTAGCCGACAGCGTACCGGGGAG. The encoded protein is CASSRQRTGE. The full CDR3 sequence reads CASSRQRTGELFF.

This clone showed up many times. The missing CDR3 end, 3 residues past where the read stops, is filled in from the germline J gene. This chain links TRBV29-1 with TRBJ1-3; D gene unclear. The CDR3 sequence is 13 residues long. CDR1 is SQVTM, CDR2 ANQGSEA, per germline. V shed 7 bases and J shed 0 bases, with 10 bases lying between them. Incomplete CDR3 DNA: TGCAGCGCGGCTGGGCCCTCTGGAAACACC. This translates into CSAAGPSGNT. The entire CDR3 sequence reads CSAAGPSGNTIYF.

A remark on this clone: The observed sequence ends 3 residues before the CDR3 terminus, with the missing tail filled in from the germline J gene. This rearrangement joins TRBV30 to TRBJ1-1; no reliable D call. The CDR3 has 11 residues. V lost 5 bases, J lost 2 bases, and 6 bases lay in between. Germline-derived CDR1 and CDR2 are GTSNPN and SVGIG (reference sequence). Here the CDR3 reads CAWAGNTEAFF. CDR3 DNA (partial): TGTGCCTGGGCAGGAAACACTGAA. The full variable domain, rest sourced from reference TRBV30 and TRBJ1-1, is SQTIHQWPATLVQPVGSPLSLECTVEGTSNPNLYWYRQAAGRGLQLLFYSVGIGQISSEVPQNLSASRPQDRQFILSSKKLLLSDSGFYLCAWAGNTEAFFGQGTRLTVV.

The CDR3 sequence: CASSIGRDRVYEQYF. The DNA read from the CDR3 is TGTGCCAGTAGTATCGGCCGGGACAGGGTCTACGAG. This chain uses TRBV19 with TRBJ2-7, with 9 bases matching TRBD1. The CDR3 extends 3 residues past the end of the read, so its final part is completed from the germline J gene. Trimming removed 3 bases from V and 3 bases from J; junction bases left unmatched: 6. The CDR3 covers 15 residues. Germline CDR1 LNHDA, CDR2 SQIVND (reference sequence).

This clone occurred many times. The CDR3 end falls 3 residues outside the read, so it is completed with the germline J gene. The chain carries TRBV10-3 and TRBJ1-3; tentative D call: TRBD1 (6 bases). The CDR3 is 14 residues long. The germline CDR1 and CDR2 sequences are ENHRY and SYGVKD. Deletions cut 6 bases from V and 0 bases from J, with 9 bases between. The CDR3: CAIRPQGSGNTIYF. The sequenced part of the CDR3 DNA is TGTGCCATCAGACCACAGGGCTCTGGAAACACC.

Many counts were recorded for this clone. The read falls 3 residues short of the CDR3 end, and the missing part is taken from the germline J gene. This sequence joins TRBV7-2 and TRBJ1-5; tentatively, D is TRBD1 (5 bases). The germline V gene has CDR1 SGHTA and CDR2 FQGNSA. Trimming took off 4 bases at V and 7 bases at J, with 14 bases between the two ends. This CDR3 is 14 amino acids long. This CDR3 is CASSSGGEGQPQHF. The CDR3 DNA, read in part, is TGTGCCAGCAGCTCAGGAGGGGAAGGGCAGCCC.

There are a few counts of this clone. The read falls 3 residues short of the CDR3 end, and the missing part is taken from the germline J gene. The chain joins TRBV19 to TRBJ1-6; D is undetermined. Looked up from germline, CDR1 is LNHDA and CDR2 is SQIVND (reference sequence). The CDR3 sequence is 15 residues long. Trimming cost V 6 bases and J 6 bases, with 15 bases left between them. CDR3 DNA (partial): TGTGCCAGTAGCGACCGCGTAGCGGTTAATTCACCC. Residues: CASSDRVAVNSP. The CDR3 as a whole reads CASSDRVAVNSPLHF.

This clone was recorded a few times. The CDR3 is cut off 3 residues early in the read; its end comes from the germline J gene. V gene TRBV19 combines with J gene TRBJ2-6; D not certain. V lost 4 bases to trimming and J lost 3 bases, with 13 bases between them. CDR1 and CDR2 (germline): LNHDA, SQIVND (reference sequence). The CDR3 extends over 16 amino acids. Partial CDR3 DNA: TGTGCCAGTAGTAGCCCCACAGTATATGGGGCCAACGTC. It codes for CASSSPTVYGANV. The entire CDR3 protein is CASSSPTVYGANVLTF.

This clone was counted only a few times. The read ends 3 residues early relative to the CDR3; the germline J gene fills the gap. The rearrangement uses TRBV20-1 and TRBJ2-7; D is uncertain. CDR3 length: 14 amino acids. From germline, CDR1 is DFQATT and CDR2 SNEGSKA (reference sequence). Trimming took off 0 bases at V and 2 bases at J, with 11 bases between the two ends. The sequenced part of the CDR3 DNA is TGCAGTGCTAGAGATGTGACACAGACCTACGAG. This translates into CSARDVTQTYE. The complete CDR3 protein is CSARDVTQTYEQYF.

This clone was observed at least ten times. The read ends 3 residues shy of where the CDR3 ends; the end is completed using the germline J gene. V is TRBV7-2 and J is TRBJ1-5; no definite D call. The germline V gene has CDR1 SGHTA and CDR2 FQGNSA. CDR3 length: 14 amino acids. V lost 5 bases and J lost 4, with 12 bases in between. The CDR3 spells CASSPPWANQPQHF. The part of the CDR3 DNA that was read is TGTGCCAGCAGCCCCCCATGGGCTAATCAGCCC.

This clone was seen only a few times. The CDR3 end falls 3 residues outside the read, so it is completed with the germline J gene. The gene calls are TRBV2 and TRBJ2-1; 10 bases align to TRBD1. V lost 6 bases to trimming and J lost 4 bases; unmatched junction nucleotides: 6. The CDR3 is 15 amino acids. Per the germline V gene, CDR1 is SNHLY and CDR2 is FYNNEI. The CDR3 loop reads CASRQDRGSYNEQFF. The CDR3 bases that were read are TGTGCCAGCAGGCAGGACAGGGGGTCGTACAATGAG.

This clone was found a few times. Partial CDR3 DNA: TGTGCCAGCAGCTCAGGGCTCGGGGGGACCGGGGAG. This codes for CASSSGLGGTGE. The entire CDR3 sequence reads CASSSGLGGTGELFF. The chain has TRBV11-2 and TRBJ2-2, with 7 bases fitting TRBD2. The read falls 3 residues short of the CDR3 end, and the missing part is taken from the germline J gene. Germline CDR1 SGHAT, CDR2 FQNNGV. This CDR3 comprises 15 residues. With 4 bases clipped from V and 5 bases from J, the junction kept 7 bases outside the gene matches.

This clone was counted a few times. The read finishes 3 residues shy of the CDR3 end, and the germline J gene is used to complete it. V and J are TRBV19 and TRBJ1-5; TRBD1 matches at 9 bases. Germline V gene data show CDR1 as LNHDA and CDR2 as SQIVND (reference sequence). With 9 bases clipped from V and 3 bases from J, the junction kept 9 bases outside the gene matches. The CDR3 consists of 15 residues. The CDR3 sequence: CASKEQGAHNQPQHF. The sequenced CDR3 bases are TGTGCCAGCAAGGAACAGGGGGCACACAATCAGCCC.

This clone was counted at least ten times. The read falls 3 residues short of the CDR3 end, and the missing part is taken from the germline J gene. The chain has TRBV29-1 and TRBJ2-2; possible D gene TRBD2, 6 bases. V dropped 5 bases and J dropped 0 bases, with 13 bases sitting between them. Germline CDR1 is SQVTM and CDR2 is ANQGSEA. The CDR3 spans 15 residues. CDR3 DNA (partial): TGCAGCGTTACTTTCGGGGGAGCGAACACCGGGGAG. Translated, it gives CSVTFGGANTGE. The whole CDR3 sequence reads CSVTFGGANTGELFF.

This clone showed up just a few times. The sequenced fragment ends 3 residues before the CDR3 boundary, so the rest is inferred from the germline J gene. This chain connects TRBV18 to TRBJ1-2, with D perhaps matching TRBD1 (6 bases). V was pared by 5 bases and J by 4 bases, with 8 bases between. The germline V gene encodes CDR1 KGHSH and CDR2 LQKENI. The CDR3 contains 12 residues. CDR3 amino acids: CASSTDSYGYTF. The part of the CDR3 DNA that was read is TGTGCCAGCTCAACGGACAGCTATGGC. Filled out from reference TRBV18 and TRBJ1-2, the complete variable domain reads NAGVMQNPRHLVRRRGQEARLRCSPMKGHSHVYWYRQLPEEGLKFMVYLQKENIIDESGMPKERFSAEFPKEGPSILRIQQVVRGDSAAYFCASSTDSYGYTFGSGTRLTVV.

This clone was detected many times. The read gets to within 3 residues of the CDR3 end, and the germline J gene fills in the rest. This chain links TRBV5-1 with TRBJ1-4; TRBD1 is a possible D gene (5 bases). V was trimmed by 3 bases and J by 5 bases, leaving 11 bases between them. Germline assignment: CDR1 SGHRS and CDR2 YFSETQ. This CDR3 comprises 14 residues. CDR3 amino acids: CASSSYGGNEKLFF. The part of the CDR3 DNA that was read is TGCGCCAGCAGCTCCTATGGGGGGAATGAAAAA. The full variable domain, in which reference TRBV5-1 and TRBJ1-4 provide the parts outside the CDR3, is KAGVTQTPRYLIKTRGQQVTLSCSPISGHRSVSWYQQTPGQGLQFLFEYFSETQRNKGNFPGRFSGRQFSNSRSEMNVSTLELGDSALYLCASSSYGGNEKLFFGSGTQLSVL.

Concerning this clone itself: From the germline J gene comes the end of the CDR3, since the read stops 3 residues before it. This chain connects TRBV5-4 to TRBJ2-5, with 7 bases lining up with TRBD2. Trimming took 4 bases from V and 5 from J; bases not matched to a gene: 8. The CDR3 totals 14 residues. Germline V gene sequence: CDR1 SGHNT, CDR2 YYREEE (reference sequence). CDR3 DNA, as far as it was read: TGTGCCAGCAGCCCGGGTGGGGAGGGGGAGACC. This sequence encodes CASSPGGEGET. The complete CDR3 sequence is CASSPGGEGETQYF.

This clone was seen repeatedly, ten times or more. From the germline J gene comes the end of the CDR3, since the read stops 3 residues before it. This chain joins TRBV2 and TRBJ2-1, with 13 bases lining up with TRBD2. V was clipped by 6 bases and J by 7 bases; unmatched bases: 3. Per the germline V gene, CDR1 is SNHLY and CDR2 is FYNNEI. The CDR3 runs 14 residues. CDR3 DNA, as far as it was read: TGTGCCAGCAGCGGGACTAGCGGGATAAATGAG. Encoded protein: CASSGTSGINE. The complete CDR3 reads CASSGTSGINEQFF.

This clone was seen only a few times. The CDR3 extends 3 residues past the end of the read, so its final part is completed from the germline J gene. The chain carries TRBV6-1 and TRBJ2-5; D is unclear. Trimming pared 4 bases from V and 5 bases from J, leaving 11 bases between. The CDR3 runs 13 residues. The germline V gene has CDR1 MNHNS and CDR2 SASEGT. CDR3 loop: CASSGSDLETQYF. The sequenced CDR3 bases are TGTGCCAGCAGTGGCAGTGATTTGGAGACC.

This clone was recorded at least ten times. The read falls 3 residues short of the CDR3 end, and the missing part is taken from the germline J gene. The chain uses TRBV6-1 and TRBJ2-7; D gene ambiguous. V lost 4 bases and J 3 bases, leaving 7 bases between the germline ends. The CDR3 spans 12 residues. Germline V gene sequence: CDR1 MNHNS, CDR2 SASEGT. The CDR3 region is CASSVQIYEQYF. The sequenced part of the CDR3 DNA is TGTGCCAGCAGTGTTCAGATCTACGAG.

This clone was found many times. With the read ending 3 residues before the CDR3 end, the germline J gene is used to fill in that end. The chain has TRBV20-1 and TRBJ2-3; 9 nucleotides match TRBD1. Per the germline V gene, CDR1 is DFQATT and CDR2 is SNEGSKA (reference sequence). CDR3 size: 16 residues. V was clipped by 0 bases and J by 5 bases; unmatched bases: 9. This CDR3 is CSARDLRQGELDTQYF. The sequenced CDR3 bases are TGCAGTGCTAGAGATTTAAGACAGGGGGAATTAGATACG.

A word on this clone: Sequencing ends 3 residues short of the CDR3 end; the germline J gene provides the rest. This chain connects TRBV20-1 to TRBJ2-5; the match to TRBD2 covers 8 bases. CDR1 is DFQATT, CDR2 SNEGSKA, per germline (reference sequence). V was clipped by 4 bases and J by 5 bases; unmatched bases: 12. This CDR3 is 15 amino acids long. The CDR3 loop reads CSATPGSGAGETQYF. The part of the CDR3 DNA that was read is TGCAGTGCTACTCCCGGTAGCGGGGCGGGGGAGACC.

As for this clone: The read gets to within 3 residues of the CDR3 end, and the germline J gene fills in the rest. The V gene is TRBV30, the J gene TRBJ1-1; D remains unclear. Trimming pared 0 bases from V and 6 bases from J, leaving 8 bases between. The CDR3 is 12 amino acids. Germline lookup yields CDR1 GTSNPN and CDR2 SVGIG (reference sequence). CDR3 DNA, as far as it was read: TGTGCCTGGAGTGTAGCCCTATCTGAA. This sequence encodes CAWSVALSE. The complete CDR3 reads CAWSVALSEAFF.

There are a few counts of this clone. The CDR3 end falls 3 residues outside the read, so it is completed with the germline J gene. The chain is built from TRBV18 and TRBJ2-2, with TRBD1 matching 7 bases. Germline CDR1 is KGHSH and CDR2 is LQKENI. This CDR3 is 16 amino acids long. With V trimmed by 4 bases and J by 6 bases, 11 bases remained unmatched. The CDR3 loop is CASSRLRGQGAGELFF. The part of the CDR3 DNA that was read is TGTGCCAGCTCACGTCTGAGGGGGCAGGGCGCCGGGGAG.

This clone was observed a handful of times. The sequenced fragment ends 3 residues before the CDR3 boundary, so the rest is inferred from the germline J gene. The V gene is TRBV6-2 or TRBV6-3, the J gene TRBJ1-5; tentative D call: TRBD1 (5 bases). Germline V gene lookup returns CDR1 MNHEY and CDR2 SVGEGT. Between the trimmed V and J ends, which lost 2 bases and 7 bases, there was a span of 12 bases. The CDR3 is 14 amino acids. The CDR3 DNA, read in part, is TGTGCCAGCAGTTACCCCGGCGGGGGGCAGCCC. Its protein is CASSYPGGGQP. The complete CDR3 reads CASSYPGGGQPQHF.

This clone was seen repeatedly, ten times or more. The read halts 3 residues ahead of the CDR3 end, with the missing end drawn from the germline J gene. This chain uses TRBV30 with TRBJ1-6, with D maybe TRBD1 (6 bases). The CDR3 runs to 17 residues. V was shortened by 4 bases and J by 5 bases, with 21 bases between the two germline ends. The germline V gene encodes CDR1 GTSNPN and CDR2 SVGIG (reference sequence). CDR3 bases read: TGTGCCTGGACCACCTCCAGGGGTCAGATAAATAATTCACCC. Its translation: CAWTTSRGQINNSP. The complete CDR3 reads CAWTTSRGQINNSPLHF.

This clone was counted at least ten times. The CDR3 end falls 3 residues outside the read, so it is completed with the germline J gene. The chain is built from TRBV2 and TRBJ1-5; perhaps TRBD1 as D (5 bases). Germline V gene data show CDR1 as SNHLY and CDR2 as FYNNEI. The CDR3 has 16 amino acids. Trimming removed 4 bases at V and 0 bases at J, with 13 bases between. The DNA read from the CDR3 is TGTGCCAGCAGTGTGCTGACAGATTATAGCAATCAGCCC. Its protein is CASSVLTDYSNQP. The full CDR3 protein is CASSVLTDYSNQPQHF.

This clone was observed many times. Read data end 3 residues before the CDR3 end; the end is taken from the germline J gene. This chain links TRBV5-1 with TRBJ2-2, with 8 bases matching TRBD2. This CDR3 region has 15 residues. Germline values: CDR1 SGHRS, CDR2 YFSETQ. V dropped 0 bases and J dropped 4; count of bases not matched to a gene: 2. This CDR3 is CASSLDLAGTGELFF. The sequenced part of the CDR3 DNA is TGCGCCAGCAGCTTGGACCTAGCGGGCACCGGGGAG.

Of note for this clone: The CDR3 end is not reached by the read, which stops 3 residues before it; the germline J gene fills it in. This chain uses TRBV19 with TRBJ2-1; D is unclear. The germline V and J ends were trimmed by 8 bases and 0 bases, with 11 bases remaining between them. The CDR3 runs 14 residues. Germline values: CDR1 LNHDA, CDR2 SQIVND (reference sequence). CDR3 sequence reads: CASGFQSSYNEQFF. Incomplete CDR3 DNA: TGTGCCAGTGGCTTCCAGAGCTCCTACAATGAG.

There are many counts of this clone. The read falls 3 residues short of the CDR3 end, and the missing part is taken from the germline J gene. The chain carries TRBV18 and TRBJ1-1, with 7 nucleotides matching TRBD1. The ends lost 3 bases at V and 5 bases at J; junction bases unmatched: 3. CDR3 size: 13 residues. Germline loops: CDR1 KGHSH, CDR2 LQKENI. CDR3 region: CASSPGQRTEAFF. The part of the CDR3 DNA that was read is TGTGCCAGCTCACCGGGACAGAGGACTGAA. Variable domain in full (rest from reference TRBV18 and TRBJ1-1): NAGVMQNPRHLVRRRGQEARLRCSPMKGHSHVYWYRQLPEEGLKFMVYLQKENIIDESGMPKERFSAEFPKEGPSILRIQQVVRGDSAAYFCASSPGQRTEAFFGQGTRLTVV.

This clone was picked up many times. The read gets to within 3 residues of the CDR3 end, and the germline J gene fills in the rest. This sequence joins TRBV20-1 and TRBJ1-2; tentative D call: TRBD1 (5 bases). The CDR3 is made up of 13 amino acids. Per the germline V gene, CDR1 is DFQATT and CDR2 is SNEGSKA (reference sequence). V was cut by 0 bases and J by 6 bases, with 11 bases left in between. CDR3 amino acids: CSARDWTLHGYTF. CDR3 bases read: TGCAGTGCTAGAGATTGGACACTTCATGGC.